This paragraph covers one T cell receptor beta chain sequence. The sample originates from a study of blood T cell repertoires in COVID-19. Across the study: Some COVID-19 samples were acute and others convalescent; all came from the United States, Italy and Spain. T cells, B-cell-depleted T cells, or PBMCs provided the cDNA or gDNA that served as material.

Original processing notes: Scientists estimated how many nucleated cells there were by amplifying reference gene primers. The assay was immunoSEQ multiplex PCR, and TCRdb's table has in-frame clones only and misses some. V and J calls and clone size follow that table, whereas D and trimming were derived from the DNA. The table includes roughly 330,000 clones, approximately 82% detected once. The V gene lost 3 bases and the J gene lost 1 base, with 9 bases spanning the gap. There are 14 residues in the CDR3. The germline V gene encodes CDR1 SGHDN and CDR2 FVKESK. The chain couples TRBV14 to TRBJ1-1, with a weak D call TRBD1 (6 bases). This TCR was sampled from a woman aged 45-60 years with acute or convalescent COVID-19. Material for sequencing was peripheral blood. As DNA, the CDR3 is TGTGCCAGCAGCCACCTGGACAGGAACACTGAAGCTTTCTTT. Its translation is CASSHLDRNTEAFF.